Shown below are 10 T cell receptor beta chains from a single sample sequenced in a study of blood T cells in healthy people across ages. Sample-barcoded 5' priming and a J-beta primer mix drove a second PCR of 7 to 11 cycles. One entry per CDR3 protein, called by TCRdb with MiXCR from the 5' RACE reads. The repertoire consists of roughly 930,000 distinct CDR3 sequences, with approximately 49% occurring once and the leading ten covering about an eighth. The source material was blood. The source is a man younger than 40 in good health.

The chain has TRBV12-3 or TRBV12-4 and TRBJ1-5, with D hard to call. The germline V and J ends were trimmed by 8 bases and 2 bases, with 16 bases remaining between them. CDR3 size: 15 residues. The CDR3 is CASSLGSDGNQPQHF. The CDR3 DNA reads as TGTGCCAGCTCCCTCGGTAGCGACGGCAATCAGCCCCAGCATTTT.

This clonotype was detected only a few times. The V and J genes are TRBV5-6 and TRBJ2-7; D uncertain. The CDR3 has 15 amino acids. V lost 1 base to trimming and J lost 2 bases, with 13 bases between them. Germline assignment: CDR1 SGHDT and CDR2 YYEEEE. The CDR3 region is CASSLFQLNTYEQYF. CDR3 sequence (DNA): TGTGCCAGCAGCTTGTTTCAACTCAACACCTACGAGCAGTACTTC.

J is TRBJ2-3 and V is TRBV4-2, with a weak D call TRBD2 (5 bases). V gave up 4 bases and J gave up 8 bases, with 16 bases separating them. CDR3 length equals 14 residues. Germline V gives CDR1 LGHNA, CDR2 YNFKEQ. This chain's CDR3 is CASSLGLSDSTQYF. In DNA, the CDR3 is TGTGCCAGCAGCCTAGGGCTTAGCGACTCTACGCAGTATTTT.

This clonotype was picked up a small number of times. The chain uses TRBV14 and TRBJ2-1; 7 bases match TRBD1. This CDR3 contains 16 residues. Germline V gene data show CDR1 as SGHDN and CDR2 as FVKESK. V shed 3 bases, J shed 9 bases, and the junction held 14 bases outside the gene matches. The CDR3 coding sequence is TGTGCCAGCAGCCACAGTCCCGTGGCAGGGGGATCTGAGCAGTTCTTC. Amino acids: CASSHSPVAGGSEQFF.

This clonotype appeared a few times. The chain uses TRBV29-1 and TRBJ2-3; TRBD2 matches 7 bases. The length of the CDR3 is 15 residues. V shed 7 bases and J 1 base; nucleotides not matched to a gene: 11. From germline, CDR1 is SQVTM and CDR2 ANQGSEA. The CDR3 spells CSAGRRELGTDTQYF. CDR3 in DNA: TGCAGCGCAGGTCGGCGGGAGTTGGGCACAGATACGCAGTATTTT.

This clonotype was recorded once. The genes are TRBV20-1 and TRBJ2-5, with 8 positions matching TRBD2. This CDR3 spans 13 amino acids. CDR1 is DFQATT and CDR2 is SNEGSKA in the germline V gene (reference sequence). The DNA for the CDR3 is TGCAGCGACATAGCGGGGTACCAAGAGACCCAGTACTTC. It translates to CSDIAGYQETQYF.

This rearrangement joins TRBV6-1 to TRBJ1-1; TRBD1 aligns across 8 bases. CDR1 and CDR2 from the germline V gene are MNHNS and SASEGT. Germline trimming cut 1 base from V and 5 bases from J; bases unmatched to any gene: 3. The CDR3 sequence is 14 residues long. The CDR3 loop reads CASSEGQGLTEAFF. The CDR3 DNA reads TGTGCCAGCAGTGAAGGACAGGGGTTGACTGAAGCTTTCTTT.

The chain joins TRBV28 to TRBJ2-5; 7 nucleotides match TRBD1. With 8 bases clipped from V and 0 bases from J, the junction kept 9 bases outside the gene matches. The CDR3 spans 15 residues. Germline V gene sequence: CDR1 MDHEN, CDR2 SYDVKM. CDR3 coding DNA: TGTGCCAGCCACGCCGACAGGGAGTACCAAGAGACCCAGTACTTC. It codes for CASHADREYQETQYF.

V and J are TRBV16 and TRBJ2-7; a weak D match, TRBD1 (5 bases). Trimming stripped 0 bases from V and 3 bases from J, with 9 bases between. The CDR3 has 14 residues. Looked up from germline, CDR1 is KGHSY and CDR2 is FQNENV. This CDR3 is CASSQSPQGYEQYF. CDR3 DNA sequence: TGTGCCAGCAGCCAATCGCCCCAGGGCTACGAGCAGTACTTC. Full variable domain (rest looked up from reference TRBV16 and TRBJ2-7): GEEVAQTPKHLVRGEGQKAKLYCAPIKGHSYVFWYQQVLKNEFKFLISFQNENVFDETGMPKERFSAKCLPNSPCSLEIQATKLEDSAVYFCASSQSPQGYEQYFGPGTRLTVT.

This clonotype was recorded once. The chain recombines TRBV9 with TRBJ2-7; D assignment may be TRBD1 or TRBD2 (5 bases each). Looked up from germline, CDR1 is SGDLS and CDR2 is YYNGEE. There are 15 residues in the CDR3. V gave up 5 bases and J gave up 4 bases, with 19 bases separating them. The CDR3 is CASSLEGGGRYEQYF. In DNA, the CDR3 is TGTGCCAGCAGTCTCGAAGGTGGGGGTCGATACGAGCAGTACTTC.